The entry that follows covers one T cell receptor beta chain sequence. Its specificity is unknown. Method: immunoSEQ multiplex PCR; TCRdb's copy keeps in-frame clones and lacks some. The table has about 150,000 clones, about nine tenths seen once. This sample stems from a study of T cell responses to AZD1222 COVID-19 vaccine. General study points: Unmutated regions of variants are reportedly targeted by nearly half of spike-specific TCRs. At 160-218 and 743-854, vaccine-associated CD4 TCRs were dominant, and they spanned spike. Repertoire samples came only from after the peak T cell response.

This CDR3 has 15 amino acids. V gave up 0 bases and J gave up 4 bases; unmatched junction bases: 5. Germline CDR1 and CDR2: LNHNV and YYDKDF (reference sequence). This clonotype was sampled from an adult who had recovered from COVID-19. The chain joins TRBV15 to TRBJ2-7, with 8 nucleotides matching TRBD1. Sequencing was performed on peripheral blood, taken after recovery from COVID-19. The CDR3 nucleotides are TGTGCCACCAGCAGAGATTCAGGGGGCGAATACGAGCAGTACTTC. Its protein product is CATSRDSGGEYEQYF.